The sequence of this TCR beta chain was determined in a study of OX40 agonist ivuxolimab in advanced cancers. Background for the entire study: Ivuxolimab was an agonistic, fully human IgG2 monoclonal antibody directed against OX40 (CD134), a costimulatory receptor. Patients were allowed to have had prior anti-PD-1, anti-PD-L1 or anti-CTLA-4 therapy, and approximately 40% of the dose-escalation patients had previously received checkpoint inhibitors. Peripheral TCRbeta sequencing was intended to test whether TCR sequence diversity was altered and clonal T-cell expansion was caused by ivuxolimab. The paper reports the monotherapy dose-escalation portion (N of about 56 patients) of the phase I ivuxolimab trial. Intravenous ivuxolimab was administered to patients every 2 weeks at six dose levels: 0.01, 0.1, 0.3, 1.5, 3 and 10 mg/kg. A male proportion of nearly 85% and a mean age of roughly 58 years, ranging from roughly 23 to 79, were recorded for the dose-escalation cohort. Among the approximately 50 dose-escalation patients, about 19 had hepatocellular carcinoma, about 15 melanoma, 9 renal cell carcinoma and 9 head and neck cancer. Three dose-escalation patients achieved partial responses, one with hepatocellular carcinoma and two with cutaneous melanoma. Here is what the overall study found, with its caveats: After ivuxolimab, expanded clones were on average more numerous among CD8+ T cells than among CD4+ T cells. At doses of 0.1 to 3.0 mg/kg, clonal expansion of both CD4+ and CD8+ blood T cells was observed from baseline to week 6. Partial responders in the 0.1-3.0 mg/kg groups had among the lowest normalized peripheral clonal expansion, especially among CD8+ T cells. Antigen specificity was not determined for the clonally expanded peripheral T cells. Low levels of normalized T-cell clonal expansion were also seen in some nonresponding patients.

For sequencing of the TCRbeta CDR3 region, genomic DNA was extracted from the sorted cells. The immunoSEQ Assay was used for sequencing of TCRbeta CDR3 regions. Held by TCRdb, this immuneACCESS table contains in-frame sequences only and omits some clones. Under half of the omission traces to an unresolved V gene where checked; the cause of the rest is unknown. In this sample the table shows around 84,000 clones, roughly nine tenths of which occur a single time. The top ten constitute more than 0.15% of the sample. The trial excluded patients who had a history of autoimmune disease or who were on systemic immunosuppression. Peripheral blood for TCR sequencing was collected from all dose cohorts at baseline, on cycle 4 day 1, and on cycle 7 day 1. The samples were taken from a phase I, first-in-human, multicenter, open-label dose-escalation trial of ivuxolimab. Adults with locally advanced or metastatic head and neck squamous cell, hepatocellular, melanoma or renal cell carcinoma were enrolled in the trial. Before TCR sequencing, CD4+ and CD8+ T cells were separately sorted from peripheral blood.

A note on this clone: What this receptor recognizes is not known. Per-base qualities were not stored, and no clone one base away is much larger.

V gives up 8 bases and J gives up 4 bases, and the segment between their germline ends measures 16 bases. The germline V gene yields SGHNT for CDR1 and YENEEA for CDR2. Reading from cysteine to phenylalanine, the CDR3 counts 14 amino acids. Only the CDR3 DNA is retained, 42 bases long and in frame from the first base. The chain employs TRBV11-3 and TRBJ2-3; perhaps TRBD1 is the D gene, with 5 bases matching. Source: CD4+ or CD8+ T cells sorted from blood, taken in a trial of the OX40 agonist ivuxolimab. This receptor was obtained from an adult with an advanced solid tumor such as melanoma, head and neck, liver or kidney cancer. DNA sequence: TGTGCCAGCGCCCTCGGGCAGGGTTCAGATACGCAGTATTTT. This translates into CASALGQGSDTQYF.